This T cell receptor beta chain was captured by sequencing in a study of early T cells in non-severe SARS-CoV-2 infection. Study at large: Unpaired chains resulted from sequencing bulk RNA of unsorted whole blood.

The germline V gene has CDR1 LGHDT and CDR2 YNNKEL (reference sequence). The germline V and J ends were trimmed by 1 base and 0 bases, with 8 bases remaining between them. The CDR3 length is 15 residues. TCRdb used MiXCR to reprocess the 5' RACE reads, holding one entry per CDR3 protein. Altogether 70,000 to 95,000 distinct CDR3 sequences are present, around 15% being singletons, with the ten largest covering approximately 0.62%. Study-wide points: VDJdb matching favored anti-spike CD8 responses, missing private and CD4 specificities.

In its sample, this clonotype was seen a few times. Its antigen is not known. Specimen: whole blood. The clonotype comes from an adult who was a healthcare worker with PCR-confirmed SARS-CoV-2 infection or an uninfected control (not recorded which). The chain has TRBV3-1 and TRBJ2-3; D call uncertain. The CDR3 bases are TGTGCCAGCAGCCAAGTTCACACTAGCACAGATACGCAGTATTTT. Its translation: CASSQVHTSTDTQYF.